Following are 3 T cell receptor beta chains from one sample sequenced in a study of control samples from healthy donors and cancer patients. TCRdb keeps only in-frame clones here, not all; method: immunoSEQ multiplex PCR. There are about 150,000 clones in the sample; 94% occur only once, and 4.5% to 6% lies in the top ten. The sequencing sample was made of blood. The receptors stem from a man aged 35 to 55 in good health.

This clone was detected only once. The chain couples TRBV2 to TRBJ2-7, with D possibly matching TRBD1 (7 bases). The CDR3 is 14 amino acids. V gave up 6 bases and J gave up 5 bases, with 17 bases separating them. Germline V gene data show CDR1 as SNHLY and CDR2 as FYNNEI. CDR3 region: CASRLNRGGDEQYF. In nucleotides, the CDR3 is TGTGCCAGCAGACTAAACAGGGGAGGCGACGAGCAGTACTTC.

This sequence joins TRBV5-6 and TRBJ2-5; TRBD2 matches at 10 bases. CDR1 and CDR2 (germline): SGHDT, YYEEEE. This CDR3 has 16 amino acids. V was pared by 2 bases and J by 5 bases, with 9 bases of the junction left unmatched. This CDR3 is CASSFGASGGGETQYF. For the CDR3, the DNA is TGTGCCAGCAGCTTCGGGGCTAGCGGGGGTGGCGAGACCCAGTACTTC. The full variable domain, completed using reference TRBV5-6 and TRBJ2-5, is DAGVTQSPTHLIKTRGQQVTLRCSPKSGHDTVSWYQQALGQGPQFIFQYYEEEERQRGNFPDRFSGHQFPNYSSELNVNALLLGDSALYLCASSFGASGGGETQYFGPGTRLLVL.

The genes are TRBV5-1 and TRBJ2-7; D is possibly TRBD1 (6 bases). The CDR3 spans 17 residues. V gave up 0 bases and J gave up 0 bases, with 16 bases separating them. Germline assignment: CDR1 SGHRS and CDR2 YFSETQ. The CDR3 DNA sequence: TGCGCCAGCAGCTTGGCCTGGGGGCGTCAAAGCTCCTACGAGCAGTACTTC. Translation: CASSLAWGRQSSYEQYF.